This T cell receptor beta chain was documented in a study of blood T cell repertoires in COVID-19. Per the original data handling: Reference gene primer amplification yielded estimated nucleated cell counts. Assay used: immunoSEQ multiplex PCR; TCRdb lists only in-frame clones, some missing. V and J calls and clone size are as listed in that table; D and trimming were resolved from the DNA. The sample carries over 200,000 clones, 85% to 90% recorded once. CDR3 length: 16 amino acids. Germline V gene sequence: CDR1 SEHNR, CDR2 FQNEAQ (reference sequence). V was trimmed by 5 bases and J by 1 base, leaving 15 bases between them.

V is TRBV7-9 and J is TRBJ2-1; tentatively, D is TRBD1 (6 bases). Sequencing was carried out using peripheral blood. The source is a woman between 35 and 50 years old who had recovered from COVID-19. The CDR3 nucleotides are TGTGCCAGCAGCCCCACCCGCGACAGGTCCTACAATGAGCAGTTCTTC. It is translated as CASSPTRDRSYNEQFF.